The present T cell receptor (beta chain) was sequenced within a study of tumor-infiltrating lymphocytes in primary liver carcinoma. Total RNA amounting to about 520 ng was the source from which TCR beta cDNA was made with a constant-region primer. For TCR beta, libraries were produced by three nested multiplex PCR rounds using slightly modified ARM-PCR. TCRdb re-analysed the multiplex PCR reads in MiXCR, keeping a single row per CDR3 protein. Here the sample spans around 330,000 distinct CDR3 sequences, nearly 60% being singletons. Concerning this clonotype: A read error is possible here, since a much larger clone lies one base away.

Germline DNA was also extracted, and blood RNA derived from unsorted whole blood. The clonotype originates from a woman under 40 with primary liver carcinoma and hepatitis B virus infection. The sequenced material came from peripheral blood.

In DNA, the CDR3 is TGCAGCGTATCCGGGACAGGGGGTCTAGCGGGGTACAATGAGCAGTTCTTC. Translated: CSVSGTGGLAGYNEQFF. The chain couples TRBV29-1 to TRBJ2-1; TRBD1 agrees at 11 bases. Germline assignment: CDR1 SQVTM and CDR2 ANQGSEA. V lost 6 bases, J lost 4 bases, and 14 bases stayed unmatched. The CDR3 has 17 residues.